The present TCR beta chain was sequenced within a study of spatial heterogeneity in lung cancer. Overall study context: Sequence detection consistently recorded a greater number of beta-chain than alpha-chain sequences. As counted in raw reads, each unique TCR and UMI combination appeared more than ten times on average. Study-level points and caveats: Tracking of tumor mutation counts was seen in expanded intratumoral alpha and beta TCR counts.

V was clipped by 3 bases and J by 3 bases, with 12 bases between them. The V gene's germline CDR1 is DFQATT and CDR2 SNEGSKA (reference sequence). The CDR3 spans 14 residues. The time point here: sample taken at primary tumor resection. The donors, 60 to 80 patients with untreated early-stage non-small cell lung cancer, provided the samples. Extraction of whole RNA from tumor, nontumor lung or frozen PBMC preceded unsorted sequencing. TCRdb reprocessed the 5' RACE reads via MiXCR and lists one record per CDR3 protein. The profile shows some 15,000 distinct CDR3 sequences, under 8% of them singletons. This clonotype was observed many times. The antigen remains unidentified.

The rearrangement uses TRBV20-1 and TRBJ1-5, with TRBD1 as a possible D gene (6 bases). This sequence originates from a male donor with early-stage non-small cell lung cancer. Here the sequenced sample was lung tumor tissue, taken at surgery. In DNA form, the CDR3 reads TGCAGTGCTAGCCAAACAGGGAACAATCAGCCCCAGCATTTT. This encodes CSASQTGNNQPQHF.